This T cell receptor (beta chain) was obtained from a study of T cell changes during pregnancy in multiple sclerosis. The method was immunoSEQ multiplex PCR; TCRdb's version includes in-frame clones alone and lacks a portion of them. Of about 100,000 clones listed, about 94% are singletons. Germline CDR1 and CDR2: MGHRA and YSYEKL. This CDR3 contains 16 residues. The V end was cut by 2 bases, the J end by 1 base, with 12 bases between. This clone was detected only once. The source material was peripheral blood, sampled before pregnancy. This chain uses TRBV4-1 with TRBJ2-1; a possible D gene is TRBD1 (6 bases). This TCR came from a female donor with multiple sclerosis, enrolled in a pregnancy study. The CDR3 spells CASSQTGFSSYNEQFF. In nucleotides, the CDR3 is TGCGCCAGCAGCCAAACAGGGTTTAGTTCCTACAATGAGCAGTTCTTC.